Each of the 9 T cell receptor beta chains below was sequenced from the same sample in a study of T cells in Graves' hyperthyroidism and ophthalmopathy. Researchers took RNA transcripts and amplified the TCR beta CDR3 regions from them. The study used the HTBI primer set for a first-round RT-PCR of the TCR CDR3. TCRdb re-derived calls from the multiplex PCR reads in MiXCR, one entry per CDR3 protein. The data contain a few hundred thousand distinct CDR3 sequences, roughly 25% of them seen just once; the ten biggest clones take up less than 75%. Material for sequencing was blood. The origin of the receptors is a man over 45 with Graves' hyperthyroidism.

The chain uses TRBV20-1 and TRBJ2-7; no reliable D call. V lost 0 bases and J lost 3, with 12 bases in between. CDR3 size: 14 residues. Germline-derived CDR1 and CDR2 are DFQATT and SNEGSKA (reference sequence). CDR3 bases: TGCAGTGCTAGAGATCTCGCAGGTGGCTACGAGCAGTACTTC. Protein product: CSARDLAGGYEQYF.

V and J are TRBV24-1 and TRBJ2-6, with 8 nucleotides matching TRBD1. CDR1 and CDR2 (germline): KGHDR, SFDVKD. The CDR3 loop spans 17 amino acids. V was pared by 4 bases and J by 0 bases, with 4 bases of the junction left unmatched. CDR3 bases: TGTGCCACCAGTGAGAACAGGGGGGCCTCTGGGGCCAACGTCCTGACTTTC. It specifies CATSENRGASGANVLTF.

This chain connects TRBV15 to TRBJ2-3; a weak D match, TRBD2 (6 bases). Germline CDR1 reads LNHNV; CDR2 reads YYDKDF (reference sequence). The CDR3 loop spans 14 amino acids. Trimming took 5 bases from V and 2 from J, leaving 11 bases between them. The CDR3 loop is CATSGDFITDTQYF. CDR3 in DNA: TGTGCCACCAGCGGGGACTTTATCACAGATACGCAGTATTTT.

This clonotype was counted at least ten times. This chain connects TRBV2 to TRBJ2-7, with D unclear. This CDR3 spans 11 amino acids. The V and J ends lost 1 base and 3 bases respectively, with 1 base between them. Germline CDR1 reads SNHLY; CDR2 reads FYNNEI. The CDR3 nucleotides are TGTGCCAGCAGTGAAGACTACGAGCAGTACTTC. Translating gives CASSEDYEQYF.

This clonotype was recorded at least ten times. The J gene is TRBJ1-5, the V gene TRBV18; D is undetermined. Trimming removed 3 bases at V and 1 base at J, with 4 bases between. Germline assignment: CDR1 KGHSH and CDR2 LQKENI. The CDR3 is made up of 13 amino acids. The CDR3 loop is CASSPESNQPQHF. The CDR3 DNA reads TGTGCCAGCTCACCGGAGAGCAATCAGCCCCAGCATTTT. The full variable domain, with the rest looked up from reference TRBV18 and TRBJ1-5, is NAGVMQNPRHLVRRRGQEARLRCSPMKGHSHVYWYRQLPEEGLKFMVYLQKENIIDESGMPKERFSAEFPKEGPSILRIQQVVRGDSAAYFCASSPESNQPQHFGDGTRLSIL.

This clonotype was detected many times. V usage is TRBV2 and J usage is TRBJ1-1; D ambiguous. This CDR3 spans 13 amino acids. V lost 8 bases and J lost 0, with 10 bases in between. Germline V CDR1 and CDR2: SNHLY, FYNNEI. DNA of the CDR3: TGTGCCAGCTCGTACCAACTGAACACTGAAGCTTTCTTT. Translating it yields CASSYQLNTEAFF.

This chain joins TRBV5-6 and TRBJ2-5, with D possibly being TRBD1 or TRBD2 (7 bases each). The V gene's germline CDR1 is SGHDT and CDR2 YYEEEE. The CDR3 consists of 16 residues. V gave up 0 bases and J gave up 1 base, with 13 bases separating them. CDR3 DNA sequence: TGTGCCAGCAGCTTGGGGGGGGGGACAGCCCAAGAGACCCAGTACTTC. It encodes CASSLGGGTAQETQYF.

This clonotype appeared many times. This rearrangement joins TRBV12-3 or TRBV12-4 to TRBJ2-1; the match to TRBD2 covers 9 bases. The trim removed 8 bases at V and 9 bases at J, leaving 8 bases unmatched. CDR3 length: 13 residues. The CDR3 spells CASADGLASEQFF. The CDR3 DNA sequence: TGTGCCAGCGCGGACGGACTAGCGAGTGAGCAGTTCTTC.

This clonotype was counted many times. This chain joins TRBV2 and TRBJ2-7; D is possibly TRBD2 (5 bases). Trimming took 1 base from V and 2 from J, leaving 9 bases between them. CDR3 length equals 14 residues. In germline, CDR1 is SNHLY, CDR2 FYNNEI. DNA for the CDR3: TGTGCCAGCAGTGAAGGCGGGCTCGCCTACGAGCAGTACTTC. This sequence encodes CASSEGGLAYEQYF.